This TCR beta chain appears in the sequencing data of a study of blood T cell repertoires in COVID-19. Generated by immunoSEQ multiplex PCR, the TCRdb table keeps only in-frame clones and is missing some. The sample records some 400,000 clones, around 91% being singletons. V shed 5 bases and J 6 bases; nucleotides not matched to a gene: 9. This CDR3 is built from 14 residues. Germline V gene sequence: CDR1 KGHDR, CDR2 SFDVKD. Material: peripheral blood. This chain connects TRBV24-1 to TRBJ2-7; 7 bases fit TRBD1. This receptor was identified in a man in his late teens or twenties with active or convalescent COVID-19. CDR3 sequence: CATSAQGLGSEQYF. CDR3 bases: TGTGCCACCAGTGCACAGGGGTTGGGTAGCGAGCAGTACTTC.